These 17 T cell receptor beta chains came from one sample sequenced in a study of identical twins. A single record per CDR3 protein comes from TCRdb applying MiXCR to the 5' RACE reads. The sample shows 1.5 million or so distinct CDR3 sequences, 32% of them seen only once. Sequencing was done on a sample of cord blood. Every receptor here comes from a newborn girl in good health.

The CDR3 DNA is TGTGCCATCAGTGGGTCCAGGGGCGGGGAGACCCAGTACTTC. Protein product: CAISGSRGGETQYF. The rearrangement joins TRBV10-3 to TRBJ2-5; tentatively, D is TRBD1 (6 bases). CDR1 and CDR2 (germline): ENHRY, SYGVKD. The CDR3 is 14 amino acids. Trimming took off 4 bases at V and 5 bases at J, with 14 bases between the two ends.

This clonotype turned up a few times. The rearrangement uses TRBV4-1 and TRBJ2-3; D remains ambiguous. The CDR3 is 15 residues long. Trimming pared 0 bases from V and 4 bases from J, leaving 11 bases between. Germline assignment: CDR1 MGHRA and CDR2 YSYEKL. Here the CDR3 reads CASSQDRVWPDTQYF. CDR3 DNA sequence: TGCGCCAGCAGCCAAGATCGGGTGTGGCCAGATACGCAGTATTTT.

The rearrangement links TRBV27 to TRBJ2-7; TRBD1 matches 7 bases. Germline V CDR1 and CDR2: MNHEY, SMNVEV (reference sequence). J lost 4 bases, V lost 5 bases, and 14 bases had no gene match. This CDR3 contains 16 residues. The DNA for the CDR3 is TGTGCCAGCAGTATACAGGGGTTGGGGTCCAAATACGAGCAGTACTTC. Its translation: CASSIQGLGSKYEQYF.

This chain uses TRBV20-1 with TRBJ2-3; D is perhaps TRBD2 (6 bases). The germline V gene has CDR1 DFQATT and CDR2 SNEGSKA (reference sequence). Trimming took off 3 bases at V and 0 bases at J, with 13 bases between the two ends. The CDR3 contains 15 residues. The CDR3 coding sequence is TGCAGTGCTAGGGACTACCTTTATAGCACAGATACGCAGTATTTT. It is translated as CSARDYLYSTDTQYF.

This clonotype has ten or more counts. The chain uses TRBV29-1 and TRBJ1-2; maybe TRBD1 (5 bases). Trimming cost V 6 bases and J 8 bases, with 10 bases left between them. The CDR3 consists of 10 residues. CDR1 is SQVTM and CDR2 is ANQGSEA in the germline V gene. In nucleotides, the CDR3 is TGCAGCGTCCAGGGAGGAGGCTACACCTTC. Translating it yields CSVQGGGYTF.

The gene calls are TRBV12-3 or TRBV12-4 and TRBJ2-5; the match to TRBD2 covers 8 bases. Losses at the gene ends were 4 bases for V and 0 bases for J; bases not matched to a gene: 7. The CDR3 extends over 16 amino acids. The CDR3 bases are TGTGCCAGCAGTTCAATAGCGGGGAGAAACCAAGAGACCCAGTACTTC. Protein product: CASSSIAGRNQETQYF.

This clonotype showed up just a few times. The chain combines TRBV27 with TRBJ2-5; 11 bases map to TRBD2. The J call may not be correct, given that the DNA end is closer to TRBJ2-7. This CDR3 comprises 15 residues. Germline V gene lookup returns CDR1 MNHEY and CDR2 SMNVEV (reference sequence). The CDR3 DNA reads TGTGCCAGCAGTTCACTACTAGCGGGAGTTTACGAGCAGTACTTC. It is translated as CASSSLLAGVYEQYF.

The chain is built from TRBV20-1 and TRBJ2-2; D possibly corresponds to TRBD2 (5 bases). The V gene lost 5 bases and the J gene lost 8 bases, with 15 bases spanning the gap. The CDR3 is 13 amino acids. CDR1 and CDR2 (germline): DFQATT, SNEGSKA (reference sequence). The DNA of the CDR3 is TGCAGTGCTCGAGGGAGCCGGTTAGGGGAGCTGTTTTTT. Its translation is CSARGSRLGELFF.

V gene TRBV7-2 combines with J gene TRBJ1-2; the D is unclear. Per germline, CDR1 SGHTA and CDR2 FQGNSA. The V gene lost 7 bases and the J gene lost 6 bases, with 12 bases spanning the gap. The length of the CDR3 is 12 residues. CDR3 amino acids: CASNLRGHGYTF. The CDR3, as DNA: TGTGCCAGCAATTTACGGGGTCATGGCTACACCTTC.

In this sample, this clonotype turned up a few times. J is TRBJ2-1 and V is TRBV27; TRBD1 agrees at 8 bases. The CDR3 loop spans 14 amino acids. Trimming removed 8 bases from V and 1 base from J; junction bases left unmatched: 4. CDR1 is MNHEY, CDR2 SMNVEV, per germline (reference sequence). DNA for the CDR3: TGTGCCAGCCTGAGGACAGGGTCCTACAATGAGCAGTTCTTC. It specifies CASLRTGSYNEQFF.

This rearrangement joins TRBV11-2 to TRBJ2-2, with D perhaps matching TRBD1 (6 bases). Trimming cost V 5 bases and J 6 bases, with 13 bases left between them. The CDR3 has 14 residues. Germline assignment: CDR1 SGHAT and CDR2 FQNNGV. The CDR3 reads CASSQIRGPGELFF. CDR3 nucleotide sequence: TGTGCCAGCAGCCAAATCAGGGGCCCCGGGGAGCTGTTTTTT.

In regard to this clonotype: With a much larger clone just one base away, this may be a read error. The V gene is TRBV9, the J gene TRBJ2-4; 13 bases fit TRBD2. CDR1 is SGDLS and CDR2 is YYNGEE in the germline V gene. This CDR3 is 15 amino acids long. The V segment lost 0 bases and the J segment 13 bases; nucleotides outside the gene matches: 7. The CDR3 DNA follows: TGTGCCAGCAGCGTAGGGACTAGCGGGAGAGAGTCCCAGTACTTC. Its protein is CASSVGTSGRESQYF.

In its sample, this clonotype was seen a few times. The gene calls are TRBV20-1 and TRBJ1-2; 7 bases map to TRBD1. The CDR3 runs to 11 residues. Germline V gene sequence: CDR1 DFQATT, CDR2 SNEGSKA (reference sequence). With V trimmed by 8 bases and J by 4 bases, 4 bases remained unmatched. CDR3 sequence reads: CSRDSLYGYTF. Here the CDR3 DNA reads TGCAGTCGGGACAGTCTCTATGGCTACACCTTC.

This chain joins TRBV25-1 and TRBJ2-3, with 10 nucleotides matching TRBD2. After removal of 5 bases from V and 3 bases from J, the junction contained 17 bases not matched to a gene. The CDR3 extends over 19 amino acids. CDR1 and CDR2 from the germline V gene are MGHDK and SYGVNS. The CDR3 here is CASSPRTSGGAVLTDTQYF. The CDR3 DNA reads TGTGCCAGCAGTCCTCGGACTAGCGGAGGAGCGGTTCTTACAGATACGCAGTATTTT.

This clonotype showed up many times. The germline gene is not matched at one end of the junction; a read error may be the cause. This chain joins TRBV12-3 or TRBV12-4 and TRBJ2-4; D is perhaps TRBD2 (5 bases). The CDR3 has 14 residues. The CDR3 DNA reads as TGTGCCAGCAGTTTAACGGAGGCCAGAAACATTCAGTACTTC. Its translation is CASSLTEARNIQYF.

CDR3 bases: TGCAGCGTTGTGGCGGGGGGGATGGTCAAAAACATTCAGTACTTC. It specifies CSVVAGGMVKNIQYF. This chain uses TRBV29-1 with TRBJ2-4; 9 nucleotides agree with TRBD2. Germline V gene sequence: CDR1 SQVTM, CDR2 ANQGSEA. CDR3 length equals 15 residues. The V segment lost 4 bases and the J segment 3 bases; nucleotides outside the gene matches: 7.

V usage is TRBV10-3 and J usage is TRBJ2-7, with D perhaps TRBD2 (5 bases). The CDR3 sequence is 15 residues long. Germline V gene data show CDR1 as ENHRY and CDR2 as SYGVKD. Trimming removed 3 bases from V and 3 bases from J, with 15 bases in between. CDR3 nucleotide sequence: TGTGCCATCAGTGACCCTTCGGAGGCGGTCTACGAGCAGTACTTC. This encodes CAISDPSEAVYEQYF.